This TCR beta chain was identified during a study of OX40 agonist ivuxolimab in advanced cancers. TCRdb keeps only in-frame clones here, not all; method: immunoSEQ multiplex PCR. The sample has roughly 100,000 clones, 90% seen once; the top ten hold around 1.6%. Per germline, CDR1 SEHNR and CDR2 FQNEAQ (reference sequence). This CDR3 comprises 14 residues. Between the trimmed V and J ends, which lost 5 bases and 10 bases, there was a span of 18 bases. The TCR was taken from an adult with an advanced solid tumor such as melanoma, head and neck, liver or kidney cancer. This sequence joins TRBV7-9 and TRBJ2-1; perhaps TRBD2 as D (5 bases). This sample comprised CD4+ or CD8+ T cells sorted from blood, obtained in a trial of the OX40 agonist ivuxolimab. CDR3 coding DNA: TGTGCCAGCAGCCCTAGACTAACCGGTCGGGAGCAGTTCTTC. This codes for CASSPRLTGREQFF. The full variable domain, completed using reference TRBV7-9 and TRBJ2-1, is DTGVSQNPRHKITKRGQNVTFRCDPISEHNRLYWYRQTLGQGPEFLTYFQNEAQLEKSRLLSDRFSAERPKGSFSTLEIQRTEQGDSAMYLCASSPRLTGREQFFGPGTRLTVL.